These T cell receptor beta chains were read from a single sample in a study of blood T cell repertoires in COVID-19. Profiling relied on immunoSEQ multiplex PCR, and the TCRdb table lists in-frame clones only, not all of them. The table lists more than 95,000 clones, 85% to 90% of them singletons, with 4.1% in the top ten. The specimen was peripheral blood. The source is a man aged 50 to 60 with acute or convalescent COVID-19. CDR3s include the opening cysteine and the closing phenylalanine or tryptophan. The order of the fields is clone size, D gene, V gene, J gene, CDR3 DNA, CDR3 protein. The D gene is left open where the match is weak. Size values are once, few and many counts, or a class for expanded clones, and some rows have none.

-	-	TRBV6-4	TRBJ2-3	TGTGCCAGCAGTGACGGGGCAGGCACAGATACGCAGTATTTT	CASSDGAGTDTQYF
-	-	TRBV12-1	TRBJ2-2	TGTGCCAGCAGCTTCTCCACCGGGACAATAACCGGGGAGCTGTTTTTT	CASSFSTGTITGELFF
-	-	TRBV7-7	TRBJ2-7	TGTGCTAGCAGCCGCCCGGACAGTATACACGAGCAGTACTTC	CASSRPDSIHEQYF
few	TRBD1	TRBV6-2/TRBV6-3	TRBJ2-1	TGTGCCAGCAGCAGGACAGGGGGAATGACCTACAATGAGCAGTTCTTC	CASSRTGGMTYNEQFF
few	TRBD2	TRBV27	TRBJ2-1	TGTGCCAGCAGTGCGCCGGGACTAGCGAATATTTATGAGCAGTTCTTC	CASSAPGLANIYEQFF
-	TRBD1	TRBV2	TRBJ2-3	TGTGCCAGCAGGGCCATACAGGGGGCAGGTCCCACGCAGTATTTT	CASRAIQGAGPTQYF
-	-	TRBV6-5	TRBJ1-1	TGTGCCAGCAGTTACTCGGGTGCAGGGATCACTGAAGCTTTCTTT	CASSYSGAGITEAFF
-	-	TRBV30	TRBJ1-5	TGTGCCTGGAGTAGGGGTAATGAGGATCAGCCCCAGCATTTT	CAWSRGNEDQPQHF
-	-	TRBV28	TRBJ1-5	TGTGCCAGCAGTTTCTCACCCAGGGGTCAGCCCCAGCATTTT	CASSFSPRGQPQHF
-	TRBD2	TRBV7-3	TRBJ2-1	TGTGCCAGCAGCTCAGCGGGAGTGGAGCAGTTCTTC	CASSSAGVEQFF
-	-	TRBV11-2	TRBJ1-5	TGTGCCAGCAGCTTGACTGGGGCCAGCAATCAGCCCCAGCATTTT	CASSLTGASNQPQHF
-	TRBD1	TRBV5-1	TRBJ1-3	TGCGCCAGCAGCTTAACAGGGGAAGTAAACACCATATATTTT	CASSLTGEVNTIYF
few	TRBD1	TRBV6-5	TRBJ2-5	TGTGCCAGCAGGCCCACAGGGGGCCAAGAGACCCAGTACTTC	CASRPTGGQETQYF
-	TRBD1	TRBV10-3	TRBJ1-5	TGTGCCATCAGTCGGACAGGGAGCAACAATCAGCCCCAGCATTTT	CAISRTGSNNQPQHF
-	-	TRBV28	TRBJ1-5	TGTGCCAGCAGTTACAGGCCGCCCCAGCATTTT	CASSYRPPQHF
-	-	TRBV20-1	TRBJ2-5	TGCAGTGCTAGTGGGGCGAGGGACACCCAAGAGACCCAGTACTTC	CSASGARDTQETQYF
-	-	TRBV27	TRBJ2-2	TGTGCCAGCAGCCCGACACCTTACAACACCGGGGAGCTGTTTTTT	CASSPTPYNTGELFF
once	-	TRBV7-8	TRBJ2-7	TGTGCCAGCAGCTTATTCGGGACATACGAGCAGTACTTC	CASSLFGTYEQYF
-	TRBD1	TRBV10-3	TRBJ2-3	TGTGCCATCAGTAAGACAGGGGTCGATACGCAGTATTTT	CAISKTGVDTQYF
-	-	TRBV2	TRBJ2-3	TGTGCCAGCATGCTCCAGGGAGATACGCAGTATTTT	CASMLQGDTQYF
few	-	TRBV28	TRBJ2-3	TGTGCCAGCATCCCGTTGATATATTTGGGGGCAGACACAGATACGCAGTATTTT	CASIPLIYLGADTDTQYF